This T cell receptor beta chain was identified in a study of T-cell reconstitution after alpha-beta-depleted transplantation in children. Points from the study as a whole: Reportedly, roughly two months post-transplant, alpha-beta T cells arose from several hundred expanded graft clones. T-cell counts and diversity at one year following transplant were attributed mainly to newly produced T cells.

Unique molecular identifiers were built into the TCRbeta library. TCRdb called the PCR reads again in MiXCR, with one record for every CDR3 protein. Of around 450,000 distinct CDR3 sequences listed, around 15% were seen once; the top ten hold under 30%. As for this clonotype: Its antigen is not identified.

Deletions cut 2 bases from V and 7 bases from J, with 9 bases between. This CDR3 contains 12 residues. In germline, CDR1 is SGHRS, CDR2 YFSETQ. Source: PBMCs, mostly from graft donor cells, taken 360 days after TCRalphabeta/CD19-depleted stem cell transplant. This sequence joins TRBV5-1 and TRBJ1-2; weak D call: TRBD1 (5 bases). The receptor comes from a boy under three years old who had a stem cell transplant for Wiskott-Aldrich syndrome, so the T cells may come from the graft donor. CDR3 sequence reads: CASSFRGSGYTF. CDR3 sequence (DNA): TGCGCCAGCAGCTTTAGGGGAAGTGGCTACACCTTC. Based on the CDR3 plus reference TRBV5-1 and TRBJ1-2, the full variable domain is KAGVTQTPRYLIKTRGQQVTLSCSPISGHRSVSWYQQTPGQGLQFLFEYFSETQRNKGNFPGRFSGRQFSNSRSEMNVSTLELGDSALYLCASSFRGSGYTFGSGTRLTVV.